This TCR beta chain was captured by sequencing in a study of Ad26.COV2.S vaccination and SARS-CoV-2 variants. Study in general: The donor was enrolled in the Ad26.COV2.S arm of the COV1001 trial. Study-wide results and caveats: Placebo recipients and vaccine recipients were similar in non-spike TCR breadth. Analytic work on TCR breadth and depth might have understated the full extent of total T cell responses.

As for treatment: approximately 18 received Ad26.COV2.S at low or high dose, single or two shots; about 5 received placebo; per-sample allocation not given. Sampling took place 63 days after the first vaccine or placebo injection. SARS-CoV-2 spike from the Wuhan strain was encoded by the vaccine, an Ad26 vector. This clone was seen once. No antigen is known for it. The sample carries other DNA sequences with the same CDR3. Some clones are missing from TCRdb's copy, which holds only in-frame ones; the method was immunoSEQ multiplex PCR. The table records 360,000 or so clones, about 88% of them present only once. Germline V lookup: CDR1 LGHNA, CDR2 YNFKEQ. Unmatched junction bases numbered 5, after V lost 3 bases and J lost 5 bases. The CDR3 covers 15 residues.

V usage is TRBV4-2 and J usage is TRBJ1-4; TRBD1 agrees at 8 bases. The clonotype originates from a person between 18 and 59 years old who received the Ad26.COV2.S COVID-19 vaccine or a placebo. Sequences were derived from peripheral blood, sampled in a trial of Ad26.COV2.S vaccine versus placebo. The CDR3 nucleotides read TGTGCCAGCAGCCAGGCCGGGACAGGCAATGAAAAACTGTTTTTT. Translating it yields CASSQAGTGNEKLFF.